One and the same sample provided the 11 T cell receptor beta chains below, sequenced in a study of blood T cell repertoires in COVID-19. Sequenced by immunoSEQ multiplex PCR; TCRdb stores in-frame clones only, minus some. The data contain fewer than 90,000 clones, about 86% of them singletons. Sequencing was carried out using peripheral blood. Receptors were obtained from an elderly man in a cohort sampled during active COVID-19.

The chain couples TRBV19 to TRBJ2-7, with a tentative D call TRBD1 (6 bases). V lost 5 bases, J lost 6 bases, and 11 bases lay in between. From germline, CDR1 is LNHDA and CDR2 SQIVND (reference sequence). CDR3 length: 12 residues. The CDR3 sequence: CASSQRGGEQYF. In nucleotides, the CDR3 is TGTGCCAGTAGTCAGCGAGGGGGCGAGCAGTACTTC.

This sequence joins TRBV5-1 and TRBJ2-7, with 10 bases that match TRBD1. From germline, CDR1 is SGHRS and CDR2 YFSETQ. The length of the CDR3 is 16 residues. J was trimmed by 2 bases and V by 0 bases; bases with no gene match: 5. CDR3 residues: CASSLGPGQGTYEQYV. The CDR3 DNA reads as TGCGCCAGCAGCTTGGGACCGGGACAGGGGACCTACGAGCAGTACGTC.

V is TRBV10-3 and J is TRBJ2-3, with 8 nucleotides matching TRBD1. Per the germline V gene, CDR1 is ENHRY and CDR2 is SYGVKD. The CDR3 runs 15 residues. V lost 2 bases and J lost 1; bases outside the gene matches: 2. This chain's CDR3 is CAISELGQGTDTQYF. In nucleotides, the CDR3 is TGTGCCATCAGTGAGCTGGGACAGGGCACAGATACGCAGTATTTT.

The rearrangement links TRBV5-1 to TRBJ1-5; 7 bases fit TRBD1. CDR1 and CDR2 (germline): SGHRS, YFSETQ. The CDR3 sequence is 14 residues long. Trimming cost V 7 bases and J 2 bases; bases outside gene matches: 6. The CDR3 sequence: CASGTGDGNQPQHF. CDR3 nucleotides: TGCGCCAGCGGCACAGGGGATGGCAATCAGCCCCAGCATTTT.

The CDR3 reads CASSPQGASHYGYTF. The CDR3 nucleotides read TGTGCCAGCAGTCCACAGGGGGCGTCACACTATGGCTACACCTTC. The chain combines TRBV9 with TRBJ1-2, with 9 bases lining up with TRBD1. Germline CDR1 is SGDLS and CDR2 is YYNGEE. The CDR3 is 15 residues long. V shed 5 bases, J shed 3 bases, and the junction held 8 bases outside the gene matches.

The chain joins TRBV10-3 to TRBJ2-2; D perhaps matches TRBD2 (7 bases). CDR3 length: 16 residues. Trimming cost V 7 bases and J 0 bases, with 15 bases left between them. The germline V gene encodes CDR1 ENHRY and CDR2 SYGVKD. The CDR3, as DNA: TGTGCCATCAAGACGGGGGGCTCCCCGAACACCGGGGAGCTGTTTTTT. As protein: CAIKTGGSPNTGELFF.

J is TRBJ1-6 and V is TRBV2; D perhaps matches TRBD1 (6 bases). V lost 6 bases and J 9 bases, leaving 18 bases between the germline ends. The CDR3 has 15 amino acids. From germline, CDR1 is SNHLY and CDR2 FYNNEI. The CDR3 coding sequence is TGTGCCAGCAGAGTCGGACAGATGCTAGGTTCACCCCTCCACTTT. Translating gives CASRVGQMLGSPLHF. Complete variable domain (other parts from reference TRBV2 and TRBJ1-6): EPEVTQTPSHQVTQMGQEVILRCVPISNHLYFYWYRQILGQKVEFLVSFYNNEISEKSEIFDDQFSVERPDGSNFTLKIRSTKLEDSAMYFCASRVGQMLGSPLHFGNGTRLTVT.

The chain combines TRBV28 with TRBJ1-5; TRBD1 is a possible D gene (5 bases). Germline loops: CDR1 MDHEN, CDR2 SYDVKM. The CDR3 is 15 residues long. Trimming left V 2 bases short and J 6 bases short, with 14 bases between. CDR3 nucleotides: TGTGCCAGCAGTTTAGGGCAGGGCTTCCGTCAGCCCCAGCATTTT. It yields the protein CASSLGQGFRQPQHF. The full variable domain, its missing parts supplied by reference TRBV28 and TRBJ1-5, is DVKVTQSSRYLVKRTGEKVFLECVQDMDHENMFWYRQDPGLGLRLIYFSYDVKMKEKGDIPEGYSVSREKKERFSLILESASTNQTSMYLCASSLGQGFRQPQHFGDGTRLSIL.

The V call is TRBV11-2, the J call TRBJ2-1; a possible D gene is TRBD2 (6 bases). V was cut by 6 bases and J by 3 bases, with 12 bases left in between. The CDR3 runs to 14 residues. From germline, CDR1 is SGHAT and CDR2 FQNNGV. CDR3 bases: TGTGCCAGCAGTAGAGACGGGGGCTACAATGAGCAGTTCTTC. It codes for CASSRDGGYNEQFF.

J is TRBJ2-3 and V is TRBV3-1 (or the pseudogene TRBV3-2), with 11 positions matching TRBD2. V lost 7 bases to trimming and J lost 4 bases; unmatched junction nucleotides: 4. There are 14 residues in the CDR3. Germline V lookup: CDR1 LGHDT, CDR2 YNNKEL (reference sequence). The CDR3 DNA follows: TGTGCCAGCACCGGGACTAGCGGAGCAGATACGCAGTATTTT. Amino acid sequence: CASTGTSGADTQYF.

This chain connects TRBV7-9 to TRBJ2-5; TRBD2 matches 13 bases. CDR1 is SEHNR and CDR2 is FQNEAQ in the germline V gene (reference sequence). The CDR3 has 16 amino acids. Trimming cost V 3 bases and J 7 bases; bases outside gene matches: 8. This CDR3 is CASSFGLAGAGGTQYF. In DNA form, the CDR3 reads TGTGCCAGCAGCTTTGGACTAGCGGGGGCCGGGGGGACCCAGTACTTC.